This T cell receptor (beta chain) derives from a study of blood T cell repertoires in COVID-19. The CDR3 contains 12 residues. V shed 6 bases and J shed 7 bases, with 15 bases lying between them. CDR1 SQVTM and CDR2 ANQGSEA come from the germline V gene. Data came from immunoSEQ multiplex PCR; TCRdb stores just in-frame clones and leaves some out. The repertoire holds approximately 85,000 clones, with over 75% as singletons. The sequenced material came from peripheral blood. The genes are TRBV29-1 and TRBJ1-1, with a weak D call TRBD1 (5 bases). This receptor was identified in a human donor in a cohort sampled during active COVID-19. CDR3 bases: TGCAGCGTCAACACGCCCGACAGTGAAGCTTTCTTT. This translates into CSVNTPDSEAFF.